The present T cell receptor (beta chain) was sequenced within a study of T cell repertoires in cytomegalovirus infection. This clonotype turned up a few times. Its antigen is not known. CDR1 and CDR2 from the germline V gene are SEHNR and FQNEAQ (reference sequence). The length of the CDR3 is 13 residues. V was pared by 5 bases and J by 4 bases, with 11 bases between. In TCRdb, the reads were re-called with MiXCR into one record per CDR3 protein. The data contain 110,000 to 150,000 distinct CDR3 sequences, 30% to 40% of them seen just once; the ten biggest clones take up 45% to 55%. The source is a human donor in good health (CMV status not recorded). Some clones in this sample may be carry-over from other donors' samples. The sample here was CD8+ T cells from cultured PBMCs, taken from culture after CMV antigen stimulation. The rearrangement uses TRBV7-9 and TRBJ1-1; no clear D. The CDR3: CASSLGELTEAFF. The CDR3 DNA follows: TGTGCCAGCAGCCTCGGGGAGCTCACTGAAGCTTTCTTT. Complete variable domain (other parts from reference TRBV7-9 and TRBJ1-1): DTGVSQNPRHKITKRGQNVTFRCDPISEHNRLYWYRQTLGQGPEFLTYFQNEAQLEKSRLLSDRFSAERPKGSFSTLEIQRTEQGDSAMYLCASSLGELTEAFFGQGTRLTVV.